A single sample is the source of the 8 T cell receptor beta chains below, sequenced in a study of T cell responses to AZD1222 COVID-19 vaccine. Clones were read by immunoSEQ multiplex PCR, and TCRdb kept only the in-frame ones, dropping some. The data contain 70,000 to 85,000 clones, approximately 90% of them seen just once; the ten biggest clones take up under 3%. Material: peripheral blood, obtained on day 0 of AZD1222 vaccination. Every receptor here comes from an adult in good health.

The rearrangement links TRBV7-3 to TRBJ2-7; TRBD2 agrees at 12 bases. CDR3 size: 15 residues. V was clipped by 5 bases and J by 0 bases; unmatched bases: 2. Looked up from germline, CDR1 is SGHTA and CDR2 is FQGTGA. The CDR3 is CASSELAGGSYEQYF. CDR3 nucleotides: TGTGCCAGCAGCGAACTAGCGGGGGGCTCCTACGAGCAGTACTTC.

The rearrangement joins TRBV28 to TRBJ2-7; D gene ambiguous. The CDR3 totals 11 residues. Trimming pared 4 bases from V and 5 bases from J, leaving 6 bases between. Germline V gene lookup returns CDR1 MDHEN and CDR2 SYDVKM. This CDR3 reads CASSSQHEQYF. As DNA, the CDR3 is TGTGCCAGCAGTTCCCAACACGAGCAGTACTTC.

The chain recombines TRBV30 with TRBJ2-2; possibly TRBD1 for D (5 bases). V was cut by 4 bases and J by 7 bases, with 16 bases left in between. Germline CDR1 and CDR2: GTSNPN and SVGIG (reference sequence). CDR3 length: 14 amino acids. The CDR3 here is CAWTGSKGGGELFF. CDR3 bases: TGTGCCTGGACAGGGTCGAAGGGTGGCGGGGAGCTGTTTTTT.

V is TRBV9 and J is TRBJ1-4; TRBD1 matches 8 bases. The germline V gene encodes CDR1 SGDLS and CDR2 YYNGEE. There are 14 residues in the CDR3. With 4 bases clipped from V and 5 bases from J, the junction kept 4 bases outside the gene matches. CDR3 sequence (DNA): TGTGCCAGCAGCCTGGGACAGGCCAATGAAAAACTGTTTTTT. It encodes CASSLGQANEKLFF. Full variable domain (missing parts from reference TRBV9 and TRBJ1-4): DSGVTQTPKHLITATGQRVTLRCSPRSGDLSVYWYQQSLDQGLQFLIQYYNGEERAKGNILERFSAQQFPDLHSELNLSSLELGDSALYFCASSLGQANEKLFFGSGTQLSVL.

The gene calls are TRBV19 and TRBJ1-3; unclear D gene. V shed 4 bases and J shed 0 bases, with 10 bases lying between them. Looked up from germline, CDR1 is LNHDA and CDR2 is SQIVND (reference sequence). This CDR3 comprises 15 residues. The CDR3 loop is CASSTPVGSGNTIYF. CDR3 DNA sequence: TGTGCCAGTAGTACCCCGGTCGGCTCTGGAAACACCATATATTTT.

The chain is built from TRBV6-6 and TRBJ1-5, with TRBD1 identical over 7 bases. The V gene end was trimmed by 4 bases and the J gene end by 0 bases; junction bases not matched to a gene: 3. There are 15 residues in the CDR3. Germline V gene sequence: CDR1 MNHNY, CDR2 SVGAGI (reference sequence). The CDR3 region has the DNA TGTGCCAGCAGTTTAGGGGGCTATAGCAATCAGCCCCAGCATTTT. It specifies CASSLGGYSNQPQHF.

The chain carries TRBV4-2 and TRBJ2-1; TRBD2 matches 12 bases. This CDR3 has 15 residues. The germline V gene has CDR1 LGHNA and CDR2 YNFKEQ. The J segment lost 5 bases and the V segment lost 2 bases, leaving 1 base of the junction unmatched. The CDR3 DNA sequence: TGTGCCAGCAGCCAACTAGCGGGAGGGAACAATGAGCAGTTCTTC. Translation: CASSQLAGGNNEQFF.

CDR3 sequence (DNA): TGTGCCTGGAACCAAGACAGGGGCCTCTCCTACGAGCAGTACTTC. Amino acids: CAWNQDRGLSYEQYF. The V gene is TRBV30, the J gene TRBJ2-7; 8 nucleotides agree with TRBD1. V was clipped by 4 bases and J by 0 bases; unmatched bases: 8. The CDR3 length is 15 residues. CDR1 and CDR2 from the germline V gene are GTSNPN and SVGIG (reference sequence).